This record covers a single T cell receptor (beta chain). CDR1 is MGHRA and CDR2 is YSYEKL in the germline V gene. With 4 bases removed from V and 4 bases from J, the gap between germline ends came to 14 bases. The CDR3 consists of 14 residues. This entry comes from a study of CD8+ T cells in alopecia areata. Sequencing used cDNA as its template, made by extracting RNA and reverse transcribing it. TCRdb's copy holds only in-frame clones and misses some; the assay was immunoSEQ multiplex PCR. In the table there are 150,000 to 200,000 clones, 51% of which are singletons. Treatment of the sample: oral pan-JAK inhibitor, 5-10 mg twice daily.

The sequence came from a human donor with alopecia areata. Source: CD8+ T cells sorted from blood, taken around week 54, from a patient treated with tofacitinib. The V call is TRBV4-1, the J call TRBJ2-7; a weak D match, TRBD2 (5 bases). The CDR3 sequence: CASSPGIQVYEQYF. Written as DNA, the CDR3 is TGCGCCAGCAGCCCGGGGATCCAGGTGTACGAGCAGTACTTC.